These 12 T cell receptor beta chains came from one sample sequenced in a study of cytomegalovirus exposure and HLA in healthy donors. The PCR contained 60 Vbeta and 13 Jbeta primers. Method: immunoSEQ multiplex PCR; TCRdb's copy keeps in-frame clones and lacks some. The sample holds approximately 130,000 clones, about 85% seen once. Material: PBMCs. These receptors all stem from a boy aged 5-17 years in good health and CMV-seronegative.

V and J are TRBV5-6 and TRBJ2-7; D is ambiguous. CDR3 length: 16 residues. Between the trimmed V and J ends, which lost 2 bases and 4 bases, there was a span of 19 bases. Germline-derived CDR1 and CDR2 are SGHDT and YYEEEE. The CDR3 DNA sequence: TGTGCCAGCAGCTTCAAAGCCTCCGGGTATCGGTACGAGCAGTACTTC. Protein sequence: CASSFKASGYRYEQYF.

V is TRBV5-1 and J is TRBJ2-5, with D possibly matching TRBD2 (6 bases). Germline V CDR1 and CDR2: SGHRS, YFSETQ. This CDR3 has 15 residues. V lost 0 bases and J lost 3, with 12 bases in between. The CDR3 DNA reads as TGCGCCAGCAGCTTGGCCGGCGGGGATAAAGAGACCCAGTACTTC. As protein: CASSLAGGDKETQYF.

V is TRBV19 and J is TRBJ1-6; the match to TRBD1 covers 9 bases. CDR3 length equals 14 residues. Germline V gene sequence: CDR1 LNHDA, CDR2 SQIVND (reference sequence). The trim removed 3 bases at V and 7 bases at J, leaving 1 base unmatched. The CDR3 nucleotides are TGTGCCAGTAGTATTGGACAGGGGAATTCACCCCTCCACTTT. Encoded protein: CASSIGQGNSPLHF.

The chain couples TRBV5-4 to TRBJ2-7, with 7 bases fitting TRBD2. This CDR3 is 14 amino acids long. Germline V gene data show CDR1 as SGHNT and CDR2 as YYREEE (reference sequence). V lost 4 bases, J lost 6 bases, and 10 bases stayed unmatched. CDR3 coding DNA: TGTGCCAGCAGCCCGAGTAAGCGGGATCTCGAGCAGTACTTC. It encodes CASSPSKRDLEQYF.

This clone was recorded only once. The chain couples TRBV10-3 to TRBJ2-3, with D possibly TRBD2 on 5 matching bases. This CDR3 is built from 15 residues. In germline, CDR1 is ENHRY, CDR2 SYGVKD. Trimming removed 3 bases at V and 0 bases at J, with 10 bases between. CDR3 amino acids: CAISDRAASTDTQYF. The DNA of the CDR3 is TGTGCCATCAGTGATAGAGCGGCAAGCACAGATACGCAGTATTTT.

This chain links TRBV19 with TRBJ2-2; no clear D gene. The germline V and J ends were trimmed by 7 bases and 0 bases, with 9 bases remaining between them. Germline CDR1 LNHDA, CDR2 SQIVND (reference sequence). The length of the CDR3 is 14 residues. The CDR3 DNA follows: TGTGCCAGTACATATCAGGCGAACACCGGGGAGCTGTTTTTT. Its protein product is CASTYQANTGELFF.

The V and J genes are TRBV6-5 and TRBJ1-1; D may be TRBD1 (6 bases). The CDR3 sequence is 16 residues long. Germline V CDR1 and CDR2: MNHEY, SVGAGI. Between the trimmed V and J ends, which lost 2 bases and 1 base, there was a span of 14 bases. Here the CDR3 reads CASSYGGPPTNTEAFF. In DNA form, the CDR3 reads TGTGCCAGCAGTTACGGGGGCCCCCCTACGAACACTGAAGCTTTCTTT.

The V and J genes are TRBV6-6 and TRBJ1-1, with D perhaps TRBD1 (6 bases). CDR1 MNHNY and CDR2 SVGAGI come from the germline V gene (reference sequence). CDR3 length: 13 amino acids. Trimming took off 5 bases at V and 0 bases at J, with 7 bases between the two ends. The CDR3 is CASSTGLNTEAFF. The CDR3, as DNA: TGTGCCAGCAGTACAGGGTTGAACACTGAAGCTTTCTTT.

The chain employs TRBV18 and TRBJ1-5; D not certain. Looked up from germline, CDR1 is KGHSH and CDR2 is LQKENI. The CDR3 is 13 residues long. V was pared by 3 bases and J by 5 bases, with 8 bases between. This chain's CDR3 is CASSPGRDQPQHF. The CDR3 nucleotides are TGTGCCAGCTCACCCGGTCGGGATCAGCCCCAGCATTTT.

The rearrangement links TRBV6-5 to TRBJ2-5, with 7 bases lining up with TRBD2. The CDR3 is 14 amino acids. J was trimmed by 5 bases and V by 3 bases; bases with no gene match: 6. Germline V gene lookup returns CDR1 MNHEY and CDR2 SVGAGI. Here the CDR3 DNA reads TGTGCCAGCAGTTATGCAGCGGGACTGGAGACCCAGTACTTC. It yields the protein CASSYAAGLETQYF.

V gene TRBV27 combines with J gene TRBJ2-1; D is ambiguous. The CDR3 is made up of 11 amino acids. Germline-derived CDR1 and CDR2 are MNHEY and SMNVEV (reference sequence). Trimming took off 5 bases at V and 7 bases at J, with 6 bases between the two ends. The CDR3 DNA reads as TGTGCCAGCAGTACCGGGAATGAGCAGTTCTTC. Translated, it gives CASSTGNEQFF.

The rearrangement uses TRBV7-2 and TRBJ2-7; a weak D match, TRBD1 (5 bases). The CDR3 runs to 16 residues. V lost 2 bases to trimming and J lost 2 bases, with 16 bases between them. CDR1 SGHTA and CDR2 FQGNSA come from the germline V gene. The CDR3 bases are TGTGCCAGCAGCTTACCCTTATCAGGGAATACCTACGAGCAGTACTTC. It specifies CASSLPLSGNTYEQYF.